This is a list of T cell receptor beta chains from one sample in a study of blood T cell repertoires in COVID-19. This table comes from immunoSEQ multiplex PCR, and its TCRdb copy is limited to in-frame clones, with some not included. Of 230,000 or so clones in the sample, roughly 84% are singletons; the top ten hold about 6.2%. Sequenced: PBMCs or T cells enriched from blood (not recorded which). These receptors originate from a woman aged 50 to 60 who had been exposed to COVID-19. Both conserved end residues are part of each CDR3. A D gene is named only where the DNA matches it firmly. Only part of the rows carry a size: once, few, many, or a class if the clone is expanded.

cdr3_aa cdr3_nt j_call v_call clone_size d_call
CASSQGWQRSSYEQYF TGTGCCAGCAGCCAAGGCTGGCAAAGGAGCTCCTACGAGCAGTACTTC TRBJ2-7 TRBV3-1/TRBV3-2 - -
CASSQNSGSNYGYTF TGTGCCAGCAGCCAAAACAGCGGGTCTAACTATGGCTACACCTTC TRBJ1-2 TRBV3-1/TRBV3-2 - -
CASSVAGNTGELFF TGTGCCAGCAGCGTGGCAGGGAACACCGGGGAGCTGTTTTTT TRBJ2-2 TRBV7-2 once -
CASSLDYTGPYTF TGTGCCAGCAGCTTAGATTACACAGGTCCCTACACCTTC TRBJ1-2 TRBV7-2 - -
CASSLSRGNTGELFF TGTGCCAGCAGTTTATCAAGGGGTAACACCGGGGAGCTGTTTTTT TRBJ2-2 TRBV27 - -
CASSIDRVVNTIYF TGTGCCAGCAGTATCGACAGGGTGGTTAACACCATATATTTT TRBJ1-3 TRBV6-5 - TRBD1
CASSYGLAGDEQFF TGTGCCAGCAGTTACGGGCTAGCGGGCGATGAGCAGTTCTTC TRBJ2-1 TRBV6-5 - TRBD2
CASRTDRGEYGYTF TGTGCCAGCCGGACAGACAGGGGGGAGTATGGCTACACCTTC TRBJ1-2 TRBV2 - TRBD1
CASSQAPTKGSYGYTF TGTGCCAGCAGCCAAGCCCCGACAAAAGGTTCCTATGGCTACACCTTC TRBJ1-2 TRBV3-1/TRBV3-2 - -
CASSFKRSYEQYF TGTGCCAGCAGTTTTAAGCGCTCCTACGAGCAGTACTTC TRBJ2-7 TRBV12-3/TRBV12-4 - -
CASLRDRGPYEQYF TGTGCCAGCCTGCGGGACAGGGGACCCTACGAGCAGTACTTC TRBJ2-7 TRBV2 - TRBD1
CASSLSWGSSTDTQYF TGTGCCAGCTCACTATCATGGGGCTCTAGCACAGATACGCAGTATTTT TRBJ2-3 TRBV18 - -
CASSLRDKRQETQYF TGTGCCAGCAGCTTAAGAGACAAACGTCAAGAGACCCAGTACTTC TRBJ2-5 TRBV11-2 - -
CASSLASGQGFNYGYTF TGTGCCAGCAGCTTAGCCTCCGGACAGGGATTTAACTATGGCTACACCTTC TRBJ1-2 TRBV7-2 - TRBD1
CASSPGATGTGELFF TGTGCCAGCAGCCCAGGGGCGACGGGCACCGGGGAGCTGTTTTTT TRBJ2-2 TRBV11-3 - -
CAWSVQGAGYGYTF TGTGCCTGGAGTGTACAGGGGGCCGGCTATGGCTACACCTTC TRBJ1-2 TRBV30 - TRBD1
CASSFPGNMGTGELFF TGTGCCAGCAGCTTCCCAGGGAACATGGGCACCGGGGAGCTGTTTTTT TRBJ2-2 TRBV5-4 - -
CASSLVGLAGNTIYF TGTGCCAGCAGTTTAGTAGGACTCGCCGGAAACACCATATATTTT TRBJ1-3 TRBV27 - -
CATSRDWQGKSPLHF TGTGCCACCAGCAGAGATTGGCAGGGGAAATCACCCCTCCACTTT TRBJ1-6 TRBV15 - -
CASSLEDRALLIETQYF TGTGCCAGCAGCTTGGAGGACAGGGCTCTCCTTATAGAGACCCAGTACTTC TRBJ2-5 TRBV5-8 - TRBD1
CASSYSAGGMGTEAFF TGTGCCAGCAGTTACTCCGCAGGGGGCATGGGCACTGAAGCTTTCTTT TRBJ1-1 TRBV6-5 - TRBD1
CASSLRGQERVGELFF TGTGCCAGCAGCTTAAGGGGACAGGAGCGGGTCGGGGAGCTGTTTTTT TRBJ2-2 TRBV5-6 few TRBD1
CAWSRDRGRNTIYF TGTGCCTGGAGTAGGGACAGGGGCCGAAACACCATATATTTT TRBJ1-3 TRBV30 - TRBD1
CASSPRQGDQPQHF TGTGCCAGCAGTCCTAGACAGGGAGATCAGCCCCAGCATTTT TRBJ1-5 TRBV2 - TRBD1
CATSRLPVSGNQPQHF TGTGCCACCAGCCGCCTGCCGGTTTCGGGCAATCAGCCCCAGCATTTT TRBJ1-5 TRBV24-1 - -
CASSLDYSYEQYF TGTGCCAGCAGCTTGGATTATTCCTACGAGCAGTACTTC TRBJ2-7 TRBV5-4 once -
CASKRDRAWNSPLHF TGCGCCAGCAAGCGGGACAGGGCATGGAATTCACCCCTCCACTTT TRBJ1-6 TRBV10-1 - TRBD1
CASSSVAGGPTGELFF TGTGCCAGCAGCTCCGTAGCGGGGGGGCCCACCGGGGAGCTGTTTTTT TRBJ2-2 TRBV5-4 - TRBD2
CASSRTANTGELFF TGTGCCAGTAGTAGGACAGCCAACACCGGGGAGCTGTTTTTT TRBJ2-2 TRBV19 - -
CASLAIGYTF TGTGCCAGTCTCGCGATTGGCTACACCTTC TRBJ1-2 TRBV2 - -
CASALRTAPPSNEQFF TGTGCCAGCGCACTACGGACAGCCCCCCCCTCCAATGAGCAGTTCTTC TRBJ2-1 TRBV9 - -